This entry lists 11 T cell receptor beta chains sequenced from one sample in a study of post-analysis software for immune sequencing data (dated by TCRdb to between 2015 and 2016). These receptors' targets are unknown. General study outcomes and caveats: Significantly higher frequencies in patients than in controls were found for roughly five TRBV segments, including TRBV5-6, TRBV5-1 and TRBV20-1.

Receptors were amplified or captured by PCR. The reads were generated on an Illumina HiSeq 2500. To reduce PCR and sequencing biases, unique molecular identifiers were incorporated into the TCR beta cDNA libraries. The public reads were reprocessed in TCRdb via fastp at Q25 and MiXCR, keeping in-frame beta chains. CDR3 protein duplicates are merged, each entry listing the most common genes and DNA. For this sample there are some 260,000 distinct CDR3 sequences; 35% to 40% appear just once. Roughly 4.8% of the sample is in the top ten clones. The sample was blood. Source of these receptors: a girl aged 10-17 years with multiple sclerosis.

Many counts were recorded for this clonotype. The DNA of the CDR3 is TGTGCCAGCAGCTGGCTAGTTCGTAGCACAGATACGCAGTATTTT. Its protein is CASSWLVRSTDTQYF. The chain recombines TRBV5-5 with TRBJ2-3; no definite D call. From germline, CDR1 is SGHKS and CDR2 YYEKEE (reference sequence). Trimming removed 3 bases at V and 0 bases at J, with 11 bases between. The CDR3 consists of 15 residues.

The chain employs TRBV6-5 and TRBJ2-2; 9 positions match TRBD2. Germline lookup yields CDR1 MNHEY and CDR2 SVGAGI. The CDR3 runs to 17 residues. J was trimmed by 5 bases and V by 4 bases; bases with no gene match: 11. DNA of the CDR3: TGTGCCAGCAGTTCTCGACGGGGAGCGGGGGGTACCGGGGAGCTGTTTTTT. This encodes CASSSRRGAGGTGELFF.

This clonotype was counted at least ten times. The rearrangement joins TRBV7-2 to TRBJ2-1; D possibly corresponds to TRBD2 (6 bases). This CDR3 comprises 16 residues. The V gene lost 2 bases and the J gene lost 4 bases, with 15 bases spanning the gap. CDR1 and CDR2 from the germline V gene are SGHTA and FQGNSA. In DNA, the CDR3 is TGTGCCAGCAGCTTACGACTCGGACTAACTTACAATGAGCAGTTCTTC. It codes for CASSLRLGLTYNEQFF.

The chain is built from TRBV2 and TRBJ2-2; 7 positions agree with TRBD1. J gave up 1 base and V 7 bases, and 6 bases lay outside the gene matches. CDR3 length: 15 amino acids. In germline, CDR1 is SNHLY, CDR2 FYNNEI. CDR3 amino acids: CASTRGQLNTGELFF. CDR3 bases: TGTGCCAGCACCAGGGGACAGCTGAACACCGGGGAGCTGTTTTTT.

This clonotype was counted between two and nine times. The chain combines TRBV6-5 with TRBJ2-1; 13 nucleotides align to TRBD2. Germline-derived CDR1 and CDR2 are MNHEY and SVGAGI. The CDR3 has 18 residues. After removal of 0 bases from V and 13 bases from J, the junction contained 15 bases not matched to a gene. CDR3 in DNA: TGTGCCAGCAGTTACTCCAGGACTAGCGGGAGCAGTTCAAAGACCCAGTTCTTC. Translation: CASSYSRTSGSSSKTQFF.

This clonotype was found a few times. The gene calls are TRBV3-1 and TRBJ2-1, with D hard to call. Looked up from germline, CDR1 is LGHDT and CDR2 is YNNKEL (reference sequence). Trimming pared 4 bases from V and 12 bases from J, leaving 16 bases between. The CDR3 contains 13 residues. CDR3 nucleotides: TGTGCCAGCAGCCCCCTTCCCGGAAGCCCGCAGTTCTTC. Its translation is CASSPLPGSPQFF.

This clonotype was found a few times. A much larger clonotype is one base distant, so this may be a read error. The CDR3 nucleotides read TGTGCCAGCTGTTACAACCCGGGGGAGACCCAGTACTTC. Translation: CASCYNPGETQYF. V is TRBV6-5 and J is TRBJ2-7, with D perhaps TRBD2 (5 bases). The tail of the sequence fits TRBJ2-5 better, so the J call may be wrong. The length of the CDR3 is 13 residues. In germline, CDR1 is MNHEY, CDR2 SVGAGI.

This clonotype was seen ten or more times. The V gene is TRBV28, the J gene TRBJ1-2, with D hard to call. The CDR3 extends over 14 amino acids. The V and J ends lost 6 bases and 6 bases respectively, with 17 bases between them. Germline values: CDR1 MDHEN, CDR2 SYDVKM. DNA of the CDR3: TGTGCCAGCAGCTTGACATCTTCGATCGATGGCTACACCTTC. This sequence encodes CASSLTSSIDGYTF.

This clonotype was seen a handful of times. The gene calls are TRBV5-1 and TRBJ1-1; 7 bases align to TRBD1. Losses at the gene ends were 0 bases for V and 3 bases for J; bases not matched to a gene: 5. Germline V gene data show CDR1 as SGHRS and CDR2 as YFSETQ. This CDR3 region has 15 residues. Here the CDR3 DNA reads TGCGCCAGCAGCTTGGCCGACAGGGATTACACTGAAGCTTTCTTT. Translation: CASSLADRDYTEAFF. Filled out from reference TRBV5-1 and TRBJ1-1, the complete variable domain reads KAGVTQTPRYLIKTRGQQVTLSCSPISGHRSVSWYQQTPGQGLQFLFEYFSETQRNKGNFPGRFSGRQFSNSRSEMNVSTLELGDSALYLCASSLADRDYTEAFFGQGTRLTVV.

The chain couples TRBV29-1 to TRBJ2-1; 10 positions match TRBD2. The V gene's germline CDR1 is SQVTM and CDR2 ANQGSEA. The V gene end was trimmed by 1 base and the J gene end by 3 bases; junction bases not matched to a gene: 6. The CDR3 totals 16 residues. Here the CDR3 reads CSVEGLAGVNYNEQFF. DNA for the CDR3: TGCAGCGTTGAAGGGCTAGCGGGAGTTAACTACAATGAGCAGTTCTTC.

This clonotype was picked up many times. This sequence joins TRBV20-1 and TRBJ1-2; 7 bases fit TRBD1. Germline values: CDR1 DFQATT, CDR2 SNEGSKA (reference sequence). V was clipped by 2 bases and J by 6 bases; unmatched bases: 3. The CDR3 has 12 residues. CDR3 in amino acids: CSARLTGDGYTF. CDR3 coding DNA: TGCAGTGCTAGACTCACAGGGGATGGCTACACCTTC.